This TCR beta chain derives from a study of blood T cell repertoires in COVID-19. Profiled with immunoSEQ multiplex PCR; TCRdb holds only in-frame clones, not every one. The sample has around 130,000 clones, 80% to 85% seen once. Cohort 3 donors counted as recovered after two negative PCRs, clearance, or resolved symptoms. The source is a man aged 25 to 40 who had recovered from COVID-19. The specimen sequenced was PBMCs or T cells enriched from blood (not recorded which).

CDR3 amino acids: CATSRDARTVSSGNTIYF. DNA for the CDR3: TGTGCCACCAGCAGAGATGCCAGGACAGTGAGCTCTGGAAACACCATATATTTT. The chain combines TRBV15 with TRBJ1-3, with a tentative D call TRBD1 (6 bases). The CDR3 contains 18 residues. Trimming removed 0 bases at V and 0 bases at J, with 15 bases between. The germline V gene encodes CDR1 LNHNV and CDR2 YYDKDF (reference sequence).